These 23 T cell receptor beta chains were all obtained from the same sample, sequenced in a study of human T cells and chemical hapten exposure (dated by TCRdb to about 2021). The time point label on this specimen signifies: patch test 3, about 24 weeks after DPC sensitization. The sample's treatment or condition, from its label and the paper: therapeutic diphenylcyclopropenone sensitization with weekly scalp DPC. Libraries were made using RACE. The listed sequencing device is NextSeq 500. The public reads were run again by TCRdb, first through fastp at Q25 and then through MiXCR, and only productive beta chains were kept. CDR3 protein sequences are deduplicated, and each keeps its most common genes and DNA. This sample comprises roughly 200,000 distinct CDR3 sequences, 24% of them detected only once. 2% to 2.5% of the sample belongs to the ten largest clones. The sample in question was whole blood, obtained in connection with sensitization to the hapten diphenylcyclopropenone (DPC). The receptors here all came from a woman between 40 and 55 years old with alopecia areata. Some clones in this sample may be carry-over from other donors' samples.

The rearrangement uses TRBV20-1 and TRBJ2-4, with a possible D match to TRBD1 (6 bases). Germline V lookup: CDR1 DFQATT, CDR2 SNEGSKA (reference sequence). Trimming pared 6 bases from V and 1 base from J, leaving 10 bases between. The CDR3 length is 13 residues. CDR3 sequence: CSAPTGAKNIQYF. DNA for the CDR3: TGCAGTGCACCAACAGGGGCCAAAAACATTCAGTACTTC.

Only a few counts were recorded for this clonotype. The CDR3 DNA follows: TGTGCCATCAGGGGTAGCGTTACCTACAATGAGCAGTTCTTC. This gives the protein CAIRGSVTYNEQFF. The chain joins TRBV10-3 to TRBJ2-1; TRBD2 might be the D (5 bases). V was pared by 6 bases and J by 2 bases, with 11 bases between. The germline V gene encodes CDR1 ENHRY and CDR2 SYGVKD. The CDR3 has 14 amino acids.

This clonotype has more than one count but fewer than ten. The chain recombines TRBV20-1 with TRBJ2-3; TRBD2 matches at 10 bases. This CDR3 contains 18 residues. Germline CDR1 and CDR2: DFQATT and SNEGSKA (reference sequence). V lost 4 bases to trimming and J lost 3 bases; unmatched junction nucleotides: 16. CDR3 protein: CSATSPPSSGRGTDTQYF. CDR3 coding DNA: TGCAGTGCTACCAGCCCCCCCTCCAGCGGGAGGGGGACAGATACGCAGTATTTT.

The rearrangement links TRBV6-5 to TRBJ1-2; D gene uncertain. V was cut by 6 bases and J by 0 bases, with 14 bases left in between. Germline-derived CDR1 and CDR2 are MNHEY and SVGAGI. CDR3 length: 15 amino acids. The CDR3 sequence: CASSNVARPNYGYTF. CDR3 coding DNA: TGTGCCAGCAGCAACGTCGCCCGTCCTAACTATGGCTACACCTTC.

A few counts support this clonotype. The V call is TRBV29-1, the J call TRBJ2-5, with 8 bases that match TRBD2. The V gene end was trimmed by 6 bases and the J gene end by 5 bases; junction bases not matched to a gene: 5. The CDR3 is made up of 12 amino acids. Germline V gene lookup returns CDR1 SQVTM and CDR2 ANQGSEA. The CDR3 sequence: CSVVAGSETQYF. CDR3 DNA: TGCAGCGTGGTAGCGGGAAGTGAGACCCAGTACTTC.

This clonotype was seen a few times. The rearrangement links TRBV28 to TRBJ2-7; the D is unclear. V lost 7 bases and J lost 2, with 9 bases in between. The length of the CDR3 is 12 residues. Germline V CDR1 and CDR2: MDHEN, SYDVKM. CDR3 sequence: CASKDGTYEQYF. DNA of the CDR3: TGTGCCAGCAAGGACGGAACCTACGAGCAGTACTTC.

This chain joins TRBV7-2 and TRBJ2-1; D gene ambiguous. Trimming removed 2 bases at V and 9 bases at J, with 14 bases between. CDR3 length equals 14 residues. Germline V gene lookup returns CDR1 SGHTA and CDR2 FQGNSA. The CDR3 spells CASSLSTGVSEQFF. In nucleotides, the CDR3 is TGTGCCAGCAGCTTAAGTACCGGCGTTAGTGAGCAGTTCTTC. Full variable domain (outside the CDR3, taken from reference TRBV7-2 and TRBJ2-1): GAGVSQSPSNKVTEKGKDVELRCDPISGHTALYWYRQSLGQGLEFLIYFQGNSAPDKSGLPSDRFSAERTGGSVSTLTIQRTQQEDSAVYLCASSLSTGVSEQFFGPGTRLTVL.

This clonotype came up a few times. The rearrangement uses TRBV7-2 and TRBJ2-4, with 11 bases identical to TRBD2. The CDR3 has 17 residues. With 5 bases clipped from V and 3 bases from J, the junction kept 9 bases outside the gene matches. Per germline, CDR1 SGHTA and CDR2 FQGNSA. CDR3: CASSHLAGGPHKNIQYF. In nucleotides, the CDR3 is TGTGCCAGCAGCCATTTAGCGGGAGGGCCCCACAAAAACATTCAGTACTTC.

The chain carries TRBV4-3 and TRBJ2-3; D possibly matches TRBD1 or TRBD2 (6 bases each). Trimming shortened V by 4 bases and J by 2 bases, and 13 bases separated the two germline ends. Germline V gene data show CDR1 as LGHNA and CDR2 as YSLEER. The length of the CDR3 is 15 residues. CDR3 nucleotide sequence: TGCGCCAGCAGCCCAAAGGGGGGCCACACAGATACGCAGTATTTT. It yields the protein CASSPKGGHTDTQYF.

This clonotype was observed a few times. The chain has TRBV7-9 and TRBJ1-1; a possible D gene is TRBD1 (5 bases). The CDR3 has 11 amino acids. Germline V gene data show CDR1 as SEHNR and CDR2 as FQNEAQ (reference sequence). Trimming cost V 1 base and J 12 bases, with 9 bases left between them. For the CDR3, the DNA is TGTGCCAGCAGCTTAGGACAGAAACCTTTCTTT. Translating it yields CASSLGQKPFF.

The chain couples TRBV6-6 to TRBJ2-7; D may be TRBD2 (7 bases). This CDR3 region has 15 residues. Germline values: CDR1 MNHNY, CDR2 SVGAGI (reference sequence). Deletions cut 4 bases from V and 4 bases from J, with 17 bases between. This CDR3 reads CASSLGGGGMYEQYF. The CDR3 region has the DNA TGTGCCAGCAGTTTAGGGGGGGGAGGGATGTACGAGCAGTACTTC.

The gene calls are TRBV5-1 and TRBJ2-1; 7 bases fit TRBD2. V trimming: 5 bases; J trimming: 4 bases; junction bases outside the gene matches: 6. The CDR3 extends over 14 amino acids. Germline CDR1 reads SGHRS; CDR2 reads YFSETQ. The CDR3 coding sequence is TGCGCCAGCAGGTACCGACTAGCTTACAATGAGCAGTTCTTC. It yields the protein CASRYRLAYNEQFF.

V is TRBV7-2 and J is TRBJ1-1; the D is unclear. The CDR3 is 11 amino acids. The ends were cut back, 2 bases at V and 3 bases at J, with 1 base in the middle. CDR1 is SGHTA, CDR2 FQGNSA, per germline. In DNA form, the CDR3 reads TGTGCCAGCAGCTTATACACTGAAGCTTTCTTT. This encodes CASSLYTEAFF.

This clonotype was seen a handful of times. The chain employs TRBV29-1 and TRBJ2-5; maybe TRBD2 (6 bases). CDR1 is SQVTM, CDR2 ANQGSEA, per germline. The CDR3 has 12 amino acids. The ends were cut back, 4 bases at V and 3 bases at J, with 9 bases in the middle. This CDR3 reads CSVGGGKETQYF. CDR3 nucleotides: TGCAGCGTTGGGGGAGGAAAAGAGACCCAGTACTTC. The full variable domain, with the rest looked up from reference TRBV29-1 and TRBJ2-5, is SAVISQKPSRDICQRGTSLTIQCQVDSQVTMMFWYRQQPGQSLTLIATANQGSEATYESGFVIDKFPISRPNLTFSTLTVSNMSPEDSSIYLCSVGGGKETQYFGPGTRLLVL.

This clonotype was detected ten times or more. This rearrangement joins TRBV29-1 to TRBJ2-7; D is unresolved. The V and J ends lost 5 bases and 5 bases respectively, with 13 bases between them. This CDR3 is built from 12 residues. CDR1 and CDR2 (germline): SQVTM, ANQGSEA. The CDR3 protein is CSVTLGTDEQYF. CDR3 bases: TGCAGCGTTACCCTGGGTACTGACGAGCAGTACTTC.

This clonotype was observed once. This chain links TRBV6-2 or TRBV6-3 with TRBJ1-5; D gene uncertain. The germline V and J ends were trimmed by 6 bases and 3 bases, with 12 bases remaining between them. Germline V gene data show CDR1 as MNHEY and CDR2 as SVGEGT. The CDR3 has 14 residues. CDR3 in amino acids: CASSYGSPNQPQHF. CDR3 nucleotide sequence: TGTGCCAGCAGCTACGGGTCCCCCAATCAGCCCCAGCATTTT.

The V gene is TRBV30, the J gene TRBJ1-1; D remains ambiguous. Germline CDR1 is GTSNPN and CDR2 is SVGIG (reference sequence). There are 13 residues in the CDR3. Trimming pared 1 base from V and 3 bases from J, leaving 9 bases between. This CDR3 is CAWSALRDTEAFF. In DNA form, the CDR3 reads TGTGCCTGGAGTGCATTGAGGGACACTGAAGCTTTCTTT. Together with reference TRBV30 and TRBJ1-1, the CDR3 gives the full variable domain: SQTIHQWPATLVQPVGSPLSLECTVEGTSNPNLYWYRQAAGRGLQLLFYSVGIGQISSEVPQNLSASRPQDRQFILSSKKLLLSDSGFYLCAWSALRDTEAFFGQGTRLTVV.

In its sample, this clonotype was seen a few times. The chain links TRBV28 to TRBJ2-7, with D possibly TRBD2 on 6 matching bases. V lost 6 bases and J lost 6, with 15 bases in between. The CDR3 loop spans 13 amino acids. Germline CDR1 reads MDHEN; CDR2 reads SYDVKM. The CDR3 nucleotides read TGTGCCAGCAGGTCAGGGACTGGGGGCGAGCAGTACTTC. Protein sequence: CASRSGTGGEQYF.

This clonotype has more than one count but fewer than ten. The chain joins TRBV28 to TRBJ2-7; the D call may be TRBD1 or TRBD2 (5 bases each). Germline CDR1 and CDR2: MDHEN and SYDVKM. V was trimmed by 4 bases and J by 2 bases, leaving 15 bases between them. The CDR3 is made up of 15 amino acids. CDR3 nucleotide sequence: TGTGCCAGCAGTTCAGGGACGGACCTTCCCTACGAGCAGTACTTC. It is translated as CASSSGTDLPYEQYF.

This clonotype was seen only a few times. V and J are TRBV7-2 and TRBJ2-7; no firm D call. CDR1 is SGHTA, CDR2 FQGNSA, per germline. This CDR3 has 12 residues. The V end lost 4 bases, the J end lost 7 bases, and 11 bases lay between the germline ends. In nucleotides, the CDR3 is TGTGCCAGCAGCTCCCCCGGGCTAGAGCAGTACTTC. The encoded protein is CASSSPGLEQYF.

The chain links TRBV20-1 to TRBJ1-6; 9 bases match TRBD1. The CDR3 has 16 amino acids. Germline CDR1 DFQATT, CDR2 SNEGSKA (reference sequence). J was trimmed by 9 bases and V by 1 base; bases with no gene match: 10. CDR3 bases: TGCAGTGCTAGAGGAGGGACAGGGCTTTTTGGTTCACCCCTCCACTTT. Its translation is CSARGGTGLFGSPLHF.

The sample holds a few counts of this clonotype. The chain employs TRBV5-6 and TRBJ2-1, with TRBD2 matching 8 bases. J gave up 8 bases and V 4 bases, and 14 bases lay outside the gene matches. Germline assignment: CDR1 SGHDT and CDR2 YYEEEE. There are 16 residues in the CDR3. The DNA of the CDR3 is TGTGCCAGCAGCCGGGACTCCGGGACTAGTAGGCATGAGCAGTTCTTC. This codes for CASSRDSGTSRHEQFF.

The rearrangement uses TRBV10-3 and TRBJ2-5; 9 nucleotides match TRBD2. This CDR3 spans 12 amino acids. CDR1 is ENHRY and CDR2 is SYGVKD in the germline V gene. The CDR3 DNA reads as TGTGGGGTAGCGGGAGAATTGGAGACCCAGTACTTC. Translating it yields CGVAGELETQYF.